A single sample gave rise to the 30 T cell receptor beta chains below, sequenced in a study of CD8+CD57+ T cells in acquired aplastic anemia listed by TCRdb under 2018. The sample was run on an Illumina HiSeq 2000. TCR beta VDJ combination and CDR3 sequence profiling used genomic DNA as the template. Using fastp at Q25 and MiXCR, TCRdb reprocessed the public reads and kept productive beta chains. Merged by CDR3 protein, the rows form single entries marked with the most common genes and DNA. The sample records around 180,000 distinct CDR3 sequences, 55% to 75% of which are singletons. The top ten hold over 40% of the sample. Sequenced: sorted CD4+, CD8+, or CD8+CD57+ T cells (not recorded which) from PBMCs. The receptors were sampled from a human donor in good health.

This clonotype was counted at least ten times. The V gene is TRBV15, the J gene TRBJ2-2, with D perhaps given as TRBD1 or TRBD2 (6 bases each). CDR1 is LNHNV, CDR2 YYDKDF, per germline (reference sequence). Trimming removed 5 bases from V and 6 bases from J, with 16 bases in between. The CDR3 covers 15 residues. This chain's CDR3 is CATSVTRGEPGELFF. CDR3 in DNA: TGTGCCACCAGCGTGACTAGGGGGGAGCCCGGGGAGCTGTTTTTT.

The CDR3 region is CASSEIMNTEAFF. In DNA, the CDR3 is TGTGCCAGTTCCGAAATCATGAACACTGAAGCTTTCTTT. This chain joins TRBV19 and TRBJ1-1; no firm D call. Between the trimmed V and J ends, which lost 8 bases and 0 bases, there was a span of 10 bases. This CDR3 spans 13 amino acids. CDR1 is LNHDA and CDR2 is SQIVND in the germline V gene (reference sequence).

This clonotype has ten or more counts. The V call is TRBV5-5, the J call TRBJ2-7; 8 nucleotides agree with TRBD2. After removal of 4 bases from V and 0 bases from J, the junction contained 3 bases not matched to a gene. CDR1 is SGHKS and CDR2 is YYEKEE in the germline V gene (reference sequence). The CDR3 runs to 14 residues. The CDR3 nucleotides read TGTGCCAGCAGCACTAGCGGTAGCTCCTACGAGCAGTACTTC. This codes for CASSTSGSSYEQYF.

V and J are TRBV20-1 and TRBJ2-1, with a weak D call TRBD1 (5 bases). The germline CDR1 and CDR2 sequences are DFQATT and SNEGSKA (reference sequence). There are 16 residues in the CDR3. Trimming pared 2 bases from V and 0 bases from J, leaving 14 bases between. The CDR3 is CSARHAQVSSYNEQFF. DNA of the CDR3: TGCAGTGCTAGACACGCACAGGTGAGCTCCTACAATGAGCAGTTCTTC.

This chain connects TRBV15 to TRBJ2-7; TRBD2 matches 12 bases. Per the germline V gene, CDR1 is LNHNV and CDR2 is YYDKDF (reference sequence). The junction had 5 bases not matched to a gene; V was cut back by 5 bases and J by 6 bases. CDR3 length: 14 amino acids. The CDR3 spells CATSLRTSGVEQYF. CDR3 bases: TGTGCCACCAGCTTAAGGACTAGCGGGGTCGAGCAGTACTTC.

The sample holds a few counts of this clonotype. The chain joins TRBV15 to TRBJ1-2, with 7 bases lining up with TRBD1. CDR1 is LNHNV and CDR2 is YYDKDF in the germline V gene (reference sequence). This CDR3 contains 14 residues. The junction had 8 bases not matched to a gene; V was cut back by 4 bases and J by 6 bases. The CDR3 DNA reads as TGTGCCACCAGCACGCGCGTTACAGGGGATGGCTACACCTTC. Protein sequence: CATSTRVTGDGYTF. Drawing the rest from reference TRBV15 and TRBJ1-2, the complete variable domain is DAMVIQNPRYQVTQFGKPVTLSCSQTLNHNVMYWYQQKSSQAPKLLFHYYDKDFNNEADTPDNFQSRRPNTSFCFLDIRSPGLGDTAMYLCATSTRVTGDGYTFGSGTRLTVV.

The gene calls are TRBV20-1 and TRBJ2-7; 7 nucleotides match TRBD2. The CDR3 has 14 residues. Trimming removed 0 bases from V and 0 bases from J; junction bases left unmatched: 2. In germline, CDR1 is DFQATT, CDR2 SNEGSKA (reference sequence). For the CDR3, the DNA is TGCAGTGCTAGAGATCGGGAGGACTCCTACGAGCAGTACTTC. Protein: CSARDREDSYEQYF.

The chain recombines TRBV7-2 with TRBJ2-7, with 10 bases that match TRBD2. The CDR3 totals 15 residues. Germline CDR1 is SGHTA and CDR2 is FQGNSA. With V trimmed by 2 bases and J by 1 base, 2 bases remained unmatched. CDR3 protein: CASSLLSGGSYEQYF. The CDR3 region has the DNA TGTGCCAGCAGCTTACTTAGCGGGGGGTCCTACGAGCAGTACTTC. The whole variable domain, filled in from reference TRBV7-2 and TRBJ2-7, reads GAGVSQSPSNKVTEKGKDVELRCDPISGHTALYWYRQSLGQGLEFLIYFQGNSAPDKSGLPSDRFSAERTGGSVSTLTIQRTQQEDSAVYLCASSLLSGGSYEQYFGPGTRLTVT.

A single count supports this clonotype. The CDR3 DNA sequence: TGTGCCAGCAGCCCCCAATTCTCGCGACAGGGCTACTCTGGAAACACCATATATTTT. It translates to CASSPQFSRQGYSGNTIYF. The chain combines TRBV2 with TRBJ1-3; the match to TRBD1 covers 7 bases. The germline V gene encodes CDR1 SNHLY and CDR2 FYNNEI. The CDR3 spans 19 residues. Trimming removed 6 bases from V and 0 bases from J; junction bases left unmatched: 17.

This clonotype was observed a few times. V usage is TRBV20-1 and J usage is TRBJ2-7, with D hard to call. The V end lost 5 bases, the J end lost 6 bases, and 11 bases lay between the germline ends. The CDR3 has 11 residues. The germline V gene encodes CDR1 DFQATT and CDR2 SNEGSKA (reference sequence). The chain's CDR3 is CSAPLGFEQYF. In nucleotides, the CDR3 is TGCAGTGCTCCCCTGGGGTTCGAGCAGTACTTC.

This clonotype has at least ten counts. The chain recombines TRBV24-1 with TRBJ2-6; D gene uncertain. V lost 8 bases and J lost 0, with 4 bases in between. Germline loops: CDR1 KGHDR, CDR2 SFDVKD. CDR3 length: 13 residues. Written as DNA, the CDR3 is TGTGCCACCAAGGCCTCTGGGGCCAACGTCCTGACTTTC. Amino acids: CATKASGANVLTF.

The rearrangement uses TRBV2 and TRBJ1-3; D remains unclear. Germline CDR1 SNHLY, CDR2 FYNNEI. Trimming pared 6 bases from V and 0 bases from J, leaving 12 bases between. CDR3 length equals 15 residues. The CDR3 nucleotides read TGTGCCAGCAGATTCTGGTTTATCTCTGGAAACACCATATATTTT. It is translated as CASRFWFISGNTIYF.

The chain uses TRBV28 and TRBJ2-3; D gene ambiguous. The germline gives CDR1 MDHEN, CDR2 SYDVKM. The CDR3 covers 14 residues. The V and J ends lost 2 bases and 0 bases respectively, with 6 bases between them. CDR3 nucleotides: TGTGCCAGCAGTTTACTTGCTAGCACAGATACGCAGTATTTT. This gives the protein CASSLLASTDTQYF.

The count of this clonotype is one. This chain uses TRBV7-2 with TRBJ1-4; a possible D gene is TRBD1 (5 bases). Germline V gene sequence: CDR1 SGHTA, CDR2 FQGNSA. The ends were cut back, 0 bases at V and 4 bases at J, with 9 bases in the middle. The length of the CDR3 is 15 residues. The chain's CDR3 is CASSLAGDDNEKLFF. CDR3 coding DNA: TGTGCCAGCAGCTTAGCGGGGGACGATAATGAAAAACTGTTTTTT.

The table lists this clonotype with many counts. The chain couples TRBV28 to TRBJ1-6; the D is unclear. The germline V gene encodes CDR1 MDHEN and CDR2 SYDVKM. The CDR3 is made up of 14 amino acids. Trimming took 5 bases from V and 7 from J, leaving 12 bases between them. The CDR3, as DNA: TGTGCCAGCAGTCCCCTCTTGTTAAATTCACCCCTCCACTTT. Translated, it gives CASSPLLLNSPLHF. Full variable domain (rest looked up from reference TRBV28 and TRBJ1-6): DVKVTQSSRYLVKRTGEKVFLECVQDMDHENMFWYRQDPGLGLRLIYFSYDVKMKEKGDIPEGYSVSREKKERFSLILESASTNQTSMYLCASSPLLLNSPLHFGNGTRLTVT.

Many counts were recorded for this clonotype. A read error may account for a junction end that differs from germline. V gene TRBV2 combines with J gene TRBJ1-5, with D uncertain. CDR1 is SNHLY, CDR2 FYNNEI, per germline. The CDR3 sequence is 13 residues long. The CDR3 is CASSEELSEPQHF. The CDR3 coding sequence is TGTGCCAGCAGCGAAGAACTAAGTGAGCCCCAGCATTTT.

This clonotype was detected a few times. V is TRBV4-3 and J is TRBJ2-7; possibly TRBD1 for D (5 bases). There are 15 residues in the CDR3. The V gene's germline CDR1 is LGHNA and CDR2 YSLEER. Trimming took off 1 base at V and 4 bases at J, with 14 bases between the two ends. CDR3 protein: CASSQVIGAGYEQYF. Written as DNA, the CDR3 is TGCGCCAGCAGCCAAGTGATTGGGGCTGGGTACGAGCAGTACTTC.

The V call is TRBV10-3, the J call TRBJ1-6; D is ambiguous. Trimming pared 8 bases from V and 5 bases from J, leaving 13 bases between. The germline V gene has CDR1 ENHRY and CDR2 SYGVKD. This CDR3 region has 14 residues. The CDR3 region has the DNA TGTGCCATCGCGAATCAAGGCAATAATTCACCCCTCCACTTT. Protein product: CAIANQGNNSPLHF.

This chain's CDR3 is CAISDGGWALHF. The CDR3 DNA reads TGTGCCATCAGTGACGGGGGGTGGGCCCTCCACTTT. The chain is built from TRBV10-3 and TRBJ1-6; D is possibly TRBD1 (5 bases). This CDR3 is built from 12 residues. Deletions cut 3 bases from V and 14 bases from J, with 11 bases between. Germline V gene lookup returns CDR1 ENHRY and CDR2 SYGVKD.

As regards this clonotype: A junction end diverges from the germline sequence, so it may reflect a read error. This chain links TRBV7-8 with TRBJ2-7; TRBD1 or TRBD2 may be the D gene (5 bases each). CDR3 length equals 16 residues. The germline V gene has CDR1 SGHVS and CDR2 FQNEAQ. CDR3 amino acids: CAGSSRPGTNSYEQYF. CDR3 bases: TGTGCCGGCAGCTCACGGCCGGGGACGAACTCCTACGAGCAGTACTTC. Complete variable domain (other parts from reference TRBV7-8 and TRBJ2-7): GAGVSQSPRYKVAKRGQDVALRCDPISGHVSLFWYQQALGQGPEFLTYFQNEAQLDKSGLPSDRFFAERPEGSVSTLKIQRTQQEDSAVYLCAGSSRPGTNSYEQYFGPGTRLTVT.

The chain couples TRBV20-1 to TRBJ2-5; TRBD1 matches 8 bases. J was trimmed by 2 bases and V by 4 bases; bases with no gene match: 3. There are 13 residues in the CDR3. The germline gives CDR1 DFQATT, CDR2 SNEGSKA (reference sequence). The CDR3 here is CSATGQDQETQYF. As DNA, the CDR3 is TGCAGTGCTACGGGACAGGATCAAGAGACCCAGTACTTC.

The CDR3 loop is CASSGRGETQYF. The CDR3 DNA reads as TGTGCCAGCAGCGGAAGGGGAGAGACCCAGTACTTC. The V gene is TRBV12-3 or TRBV12-4, the J gene TRBJ2-5, with a possible D match to TRBD1 (5 bases). Trimming stripped 6 bases from V and 4 bases from J, with 9 bases between. This CDR3 comprises 12 residues.

The chain combines TRBV2 with TRBJ1-2; 9 nucleotides line up with TRBD1. Germline V gene lookup returns CDR1 SNHLY and CDR2 FYNNEI. After removal of 4 bases from V and 3 bases from J, the junction contained 3 bases not matched to a gene. This CDR3 comprises 14 residues. Here the CDR3 DNA reads TGTGCCAGCAGTGGGGACAGGGAGTACTATGGCTACACCTTC. It specifies CASSGDREYYGYTF. Based on the CDR3 plus reference TRBV2 and TRBJ1-2, the full variable domain is EPEVTQTPSHQVTQMGQEVILRCVPISNHLYFYWYRQILGQKVEFLVSFYNNEISEKSEIFDDQFSVERPDGSNFTLKIRSTKLEDSAMYFCASSGDREYYGYTFGSGTRLTVV.

This clonotype was detected ten times or more. The rearrangement links TRBV20-1 to TRBJ1-2; D is ambiguous. The ends were cut back, 0 bases at V and 0 bases at J, with 8 bases in the middle. This CDR3 has 14 amino acids. Per the germline V gene, CDR1 is DFQATT and CDR2 is SNEGSKA (reference sequence). The CDR3 nucleotides are TGCAGTGCTAGAGATAAAGACCCTAACTATGGCTACACCTTC. Amino acids: CSARDKDPNYGYTF.

The chain carries TRBV20-1 and TRBJ2-3; 12 positions match TRBD2. V gave up 5 bases and J gave up 3 bases; unmatched junction bases: 6. The CDR3 spans 15 residues. Germline V gene data show CDR1 as DFQATT and CDR2 as SNEGSKA (reference sequence). CDR3 loop: CSARTSGISTDTQYF. As DNA, the CDR3 is TGCAGTGCTCGGACTAGCGGGATATCGACAGATACGCAGTATTTT.

The chain has TRBV20-1 and TRBJ2-7; the match to TRBD1 covers 9 bases. CDR1 DFQATT and CDR2 SNEGSKA come from the germline V gene (reference sequence). Trimming cost V 3 bases and J 2 bases; bases outside gene matches: 5. This CDR3 has 14 amino acids. The DNA of the CDR3 is TGCAGTGCTAGTTCCGGACAGGGGACCTACGAGCAGTACTTC. This translates into CSASSGQGTYEQYF.

The rearrangement joins TRBV13 to TRBJ2-7, with D perhaps matching TRBD1 (7 bases). This CDR3 spans 14 amino acids. Germline CDR1 and CDR2: PRHDT and FYEKMQ (reference sequence). Trimming removed 3 bases from V and 2 bases from J, with 11 bases in between. The CDR3 DNA sequence: TGTGCCAGCAGCTTTGCAGGGGGGCCCTACGAGCAGTACTTC. Protein: CASSFAGGPYEQYF.

V gene TRBV5-6 combines with J gene TRBJ2-7, with 7 bases identical to TRBD2. Trimming removed 2 bases from V and 3 bases from J; junction bases left unmatched: 5. Germline lookup yields CDR1 SGHDT and CDR2 YYEEEE. CDR3 length: 14 amino acids. CDR3 protein: CASSLPGLNYEQYF. The CDR3 coding sequence is TGTGCCAGCAGCTTACCGGGACTAAACTACGAGCAGTACTTC.

The V gene is TRBV24-1, the J gene TRBJ1-2; 9 bases match TRBD1. The V segment lost 3 bases and the J segment 7 bases; nucleotides outside the gene matches: 5. The CDR3 runs to 14 residues. Germline loops: CDR1 KGHDR, CDR2 SFDVKD. The CDR3 nucleotides are TGTGCCACCAGTGATCGGGACAGGGTTGCTGGCTACACCTTC. It translates to CATSDRDRVAGYTF.

This chain joins TRBV10-3 and TRBJ2-7; D uncertain. This CDR3 has 13 residues. Germline CDR1 and CDR2: ENHRY and SYGVKD. V was trimmed by 3 bases and J by 1 base, leaving 7 bases between them. The CDR3, as DNA: TGTGCCATCAGTGATGCACAGTCCTACGAGCAGTACTTC. This gives the protein CAISDAQSYEQYF.